The clone carrying this T cell receptor (beta chain) has a count of ten or more. The PBMCs had their origin in roughly 9.4 ml of fresh peripheral blood. This sample is part of a study of Graves' ophthalmopathy and Graves' hyperthyroidism. Study-wide background: Peripheral blood was gathered at the point of initial diagnosis, before any treatment started.

Amplification of the TCR beta CDR3 regions used RNA transcripts (as template). RT-PCR was first run with HTBI primers, then multiplex PCR in a second round. TCRdb passed the multiplex PCR reads through MiXCR, listing each CDR3 protein once. Counted here are about half a million distinct CDR3 sequences, around 15% occurring once; the ten biggest clones make up roughly 9.8%. This clonotype originated in a woman in her 30s with Graves' ophthalmopathy. The sample comprised blood.

The CDR3: CASSQGETDYGYTF. In DNA, the CDR3 is TGCGCCAGCAGCCAAGGGGAGACAGACTATGGCTACACCTTC. The chain links TRBV4-1 to TRBJ1-2, with D perhaps matching TRBD1 (5 bases). Germline CDR1 reads MGHRA; CDR2 reads YSYEKL. Trimming stripped 1 base from V and 3 bases from J, with 9 bases between. The CDR3 has 14 amino acids.